Presented here are 3 T cell receptor beta chains from one specimen sequenced in a study of blood T cell repertoires in COVID-19. Assay: immunoSEQ multiplex PCR; the TCRdb copy retains only in-frame clones and omits some. The sample carries roughly 100,000 clones, approximately 77% recorded once. Input material: peripheral blood. These receptors came from an elderly woman with acute or convalescent COVID-19.

The chain carries TRBV19 and TRBJ2-3, with D possibly TRBD2 on 6 matching bases. Trimming stripped 5 bases from V and 0 bases from J, with 18 bases between. Looked up from germline, CDR1 is LNHDA and CDR2 is SQIVND (reference sequence). The CDR3 consists of 17 residues. DNA of the CDR3: TGTGCCAGTAGTTTCGGGGGAGCCGGGGTTAGCACAGATACGCAGTATTTT. Translated, it gives CASSFGGAGVSTDTQYF.

This chain links TRBV6-5 with TRBJ2-3; the D is unclear. Per the germline V gene, CDR1 is MNHEY and CDR2 is SVGAGI. V lost 4 bases to trimming and J lost 6 bases, with 11 bases between them. This CDR3 is 13 amino acids long. CDR3 sequence: CASSFRVTDTQYF. Here the CDR3 DNA reads TGTGCCAGCAGTTTTCGGGTCACGGATACGCAGTATTTT.

J is TRBJ1-5 and V is TRBV28, with 8 positions matching TRBD1. V dropped 6 bases and J dropped 0; count of bases not matched to a gene: 13. Germline-derived CDR1 and CDR2 are MDHEN and SYDVKM. The CDR3 spans 18 residues. CDR3 region: CASSLPGQVPYSNQPQHF. The CDR3 DNA is TGTGCCAGCAGCCTACCGGGACAGGTACCTTATAGCAATCAGCCCCAGCATTTT.